This T cell receptor (beta chain) was captured by sequencing in a study of blood T cells in healthy people across ages. Notes on the study in general: The study found more naive CD4+ cells and higher diversity in long-lived than aged donors. The recorded TCR beta diversity per million T cells decreased in a roughly linear manner with age.

The CDR3 runs to 18 residues. V trimming: 6 bases; J trimming: 0 bases; junction bases outside the gene matches: 12. Germline-derived CDR1 and CDR2 are MNHEY and SVGEGT. This clonotype has a count of ten or more. Its antigen is not known. Each of the donors had about 9.9 milliliters of peripheral blood drawn into EDTA-treated Vacutainer tubes. PCR was performed a second time for about 7 to 11 cycles using a sample-barcoded 5' primer and a J-beta primer mix. TCRdb reprocessed the 5' RACE reads via MiXCR and lists one record per CDR3 protein. The sample consists of about 690,000 distinct CDR3 sequences, less than 45% of them appearing once.

V gene TRBV6-2 or TRBV6-3 combines with J gene TRBJ2-1, with 9 bases aligning to TRBD2. The receptor comes from a man older than 75 in good health. Sequenced material: blood. CDR3 protein: CASRTISGGASSYNEQFF. Here the CDR3 DNA reads TGTGCCAGCAGAACGATTAGCGGGGGAGCTAGCTCCTACAATGAGCAGTTCTTC.